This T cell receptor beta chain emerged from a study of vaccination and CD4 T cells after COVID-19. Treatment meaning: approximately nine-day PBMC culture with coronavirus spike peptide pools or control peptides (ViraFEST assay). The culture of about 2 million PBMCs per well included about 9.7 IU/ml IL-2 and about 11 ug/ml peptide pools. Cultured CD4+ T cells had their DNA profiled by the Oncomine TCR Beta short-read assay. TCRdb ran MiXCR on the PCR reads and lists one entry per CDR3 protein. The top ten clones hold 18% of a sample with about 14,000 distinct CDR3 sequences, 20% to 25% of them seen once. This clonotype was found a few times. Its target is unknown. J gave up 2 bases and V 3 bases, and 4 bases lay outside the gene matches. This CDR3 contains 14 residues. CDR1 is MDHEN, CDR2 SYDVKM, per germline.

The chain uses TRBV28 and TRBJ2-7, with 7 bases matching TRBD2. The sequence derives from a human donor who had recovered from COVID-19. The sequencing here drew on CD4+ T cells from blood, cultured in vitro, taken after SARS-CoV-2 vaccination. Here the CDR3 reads CASSFGGGPYEQYF. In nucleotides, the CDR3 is TGTGCCAGCAGTTTCGGGGGAGGGCCCTACGAGCAGTACTTC.